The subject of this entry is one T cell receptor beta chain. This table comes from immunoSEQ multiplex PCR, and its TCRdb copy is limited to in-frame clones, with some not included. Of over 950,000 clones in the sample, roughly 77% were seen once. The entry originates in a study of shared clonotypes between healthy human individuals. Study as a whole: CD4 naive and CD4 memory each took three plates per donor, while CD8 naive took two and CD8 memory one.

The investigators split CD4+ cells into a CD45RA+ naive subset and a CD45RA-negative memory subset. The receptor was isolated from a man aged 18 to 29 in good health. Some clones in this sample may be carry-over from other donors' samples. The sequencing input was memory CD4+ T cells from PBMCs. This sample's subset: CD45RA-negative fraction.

The CDR3 region has the DNA TGTGCCAGCAGCCCCCCCGGAGGCGGGTACAACGAGCAGTACTTC. Amino acids: CASSPPGGGYNEQYF. J is TRBJ2-7 and V is TRBV7-9, with D possibly TRBD2 on 5 matching bases. V dropped 5 bases and J dropped 5 bases, with 19 bases sitting between them. Germline V gives CDR1 SEHNR, CDR2 FQNEAQ (reference sequence). The CDR3 runs 15 residues.